The rows below give T cell receptor beta chains drawn from one sample of a study of shared clonotypes between healthy human individuals. Repertoires were generated with immunoSEQ multiplex PCR, while TCRdb's copy carries only in-frame clones and drops some. The top ten hold approximately 0.36% of the sample, which has 2 million to 3 million clones, over 85% seen once. Material for sequencing was naive CD4+ T cells from PBMCs. The receptors come from a young man in good health. Some clones in this sample may be carry-over from other donors' samples. Both conserved end residues are part of each CDR3. Each record gives: clone size, V gene, J gene, D gene, CDR3 protein, CDR3 DNA. D genes are given only for firm matches. For some rows the clone size is stated as once, few or many, or as a class when expanded; others skip it.

NA,TRBV4-2,TRBJ2-7,TRBD1,CASSQKTGNPSYEQYF,TGTGCCAGCAGCCAGAAGACAGGGAACCCCTCCTACGAGCAGTACTTC
NA,TRBV10-3,TRBJ1-2,NA,CAISEQGDYGYTF,TGTGCCATCAGTGAACAGGGTGACTATGGCTACACCTTC
NA,TRBV15,TRBJ1-1,NA,CATSREPGRKAFF,TGTGCCACCAGCAGGGAACCGGGGAGAAAAGCTTTCTTT
NA,TRBV9,TRBJ2-5,NA,CASSRIAGPQETQYF,TGTGCCAGCAGCCGGATCGCGGGACCGCAAGAGACCCAGTACTTC
NA,TRBV28,TRBJ2-5,NA,CASSLDGPSFGTQYF,TGTGCCAGCAGTTTGGACGGGCCCTCTTTCGGGACCCAGTACTTC
NA,TRBV11-2,TRBJ2-5,TRBD2,CASSGWTSSGTQYF,TGTGCCAGCAGCGGATGGACTAGTTCCGGGACCCAGTACTTC
NA,TRBV11-2,TRBJ2-7,TRBD2,CASSWTSGGDYEQYF,TGTGCCAGCAGCTGGACTAGCGGGGGGGACTACGAGCAGTACTTC
NA,TRBV19,TRBJ2-7,NA,CASTPRAAGNSYEQYF,TGTGCCAGTACCCCACGGGCGGCGGGCAACTCCTACGAGCAGTACTTC
NA,TRBV2,TRBJ2-2,TRBD1,CASTQAGTGALLRELFF,TGTGCCAGCACCCAAGCCGGGACAGGGGCCCTTCTCCGGGAGCTGTTTTTT
NA,TRBV11-2,TRBJ1-5,NA,CASSWDTNRLGNQPQHF,TGTGCCAGCAGCTGGGACACCAACCGGTTGGGGAATCAGCCCCAGCATTTT
NA,TRBV7-2,TRBJ1-1,NA,CASSVDRGRGAFF,TGTGCCAGCAGCGTAGATCGGGGCCGGGGAGCTTTCTTT
NA,TRBV28,TRBJ1-3,NA,CASGRGGSGNTIYF,TGTGCCAGCGGGAGAGGGGGCTCTGGAAACACCATATATTTT
NA,TRBV5-1,TRBJ2-5,TRBD2,CASSYASGQETQYF,TGCGCCAGCAGCTATGCTAGCGGTCAAGAGACCCAGTACTTC
NA,TRBV6-1,TRBJ1-3,TRBD1,CASSGTGVGNTIYF,TGTGCCAGCAGTGGTACAGGGGTGGGAAACACCATATATTTT
NA,TRBV7-3,TRBJ2-5,NA,CASSPFEGETQYF,TGTGCCAGCAGCCCCTTCGAGGGGGAGACCCAGTACTTC
NA,TRBV9,TRBJ1-2,NA,CASSGPWGDGGYTF,TGTGCCAGCAGCGGACCCTGGGGGGACGGTGGCTACACCTTC
NA,TRBV28,TRBJ1-1,TRBD1,CASSTQGATMNTEAFF,TGTGCCAGCAGTACCCAGGGGGCCACCATGAACACTGAAGCTTTCTTT
NA,TRBV5-8,TRBJ2-7,TRBD1,CASSLVGQGVYEQYF,TGTGCCAGCAGCTTGGTGGGACAGGGAGTGTACGAGCAGTACTTC
NA,TRBV5-3,TRBJ2-1,NA,CARSFPAGGDEQFF,TGTGCCAGAAGCTTTCCGGCAGGGGGGGATGAGCAGTTCTTC
once,TRBV6-5,TRBJ1-1,TRBD1,CASSYSGTESGGFF,TGTGCCAGCAGTTACTCTGGGACAGAATCCGGGGGTTTCTTT
NA,TRBV21-1,TRBJ2-1,NA,CASSRSGRPYNEQFF,TGTGCCAGCAGCAGAAGCGGGAGACCCTACAATGAGCAGTTCTTC
NA,TRBV27,TRBJ2-1,TRBD2,CASSFRSGRYTSGEQFF,TGTGCCAGCAGTTTTCGGAGCGGGAGATATACGTCCGGTGAGCAGTTCTTC
once,TRBV15,TRBJ2-2,TRBD1,CATSRDPMTGEGGELFF,TGTGCCACCAGCAGAGACCCTATGACAGGGGAAGGCGGGGAGCTGTTTTTT
few,TRBV7-9,TRBJ2-1,NA,CASSSYYNEQFF,TGTGCCAGCAGTTCCTATTACAATGAGCAGTTCTTC
NA,TRBV29-1,TRBJ2-3,NA,CSVSSGPDTQYF,TGCAGCGTTAGTTCAGGGCCAGATACGCAGTATTTT
once,TRBV2,TRBJ1-2,TRBD1,CASIGTGIGGYTF,TGTGCCAGCATAGGGACAGGGATTGGTGGCTACACCTTC
NA,TRBV7-3,TRBJ2-3,NA,CASSTLGGPTDTQYF,TGTGCCAGCAGCACCTTGGGGGGCCCCACAGATACGCAGTATTTT
NA,TRBV5-1,TRBJ2-5,NA,CASSSTTGGNQETQYF,TGCGCCAGCAGCTCCACTACGGGCGGGAACCAAGAGACCCAGTACTTC
NA,TRBV18,TRBJ2-7,NA,CASSPRQAYEQYF,TGTGCCAGCTCACCACGACAGGCCTACGAGCAGTACTTC
NA,TRBV5-4,TRBJ1-3,TRBD1,CASSLAGTGKSGNTIYF,TGTGCCAGCAGCTTGGCCGGGACAGGGAAGTCTGGAAACACCATATATTTT
NA,TRBV28,TRBJ1-1,NA,CASSLGGALNTEAFF,TGTGCCAGCAGTTTAGGAGGGGCTTTGAACACTGAAGCTTTCTTT
NA,TRBV5-4,TRBJ2-2,NA,CASSLVSGEGELFF,TGTGCCAGCAGCTTGGTTTCTGGTGAAGGGGAGCTGTTTTTT
NA,TRBV7-6,TRBJ2-7,TRBD2,CASSPVVAGGHEQYF,TGTGCCAGCAGCCCCGTGGTAGCGGGAGGCCACGAGCAGTACTTC
NA,TRBV18,TRBJ2-5,NA,CASSPSQGPAETQYF,TGTGCCAGCTCACCATCTCAGGGGCCCGCCGAGACCCAGTACTTC
once,TRBV6-1,TRBJ1-5,TRBD1,CASRGQGPSNQPQHF,TGTGCCAGCAGGGGACAGGGACCTAGCAATCAGCCCCAGCATTTT
NA,TRBV29-1,TRBJ1-2,NA,CSVEGAPNYGYTF,TGCAGCGTTGAAGGAGCCCCTAACTATGGCTACACCTTC